The 16 T cell receptor beta chains reported below all come from one sample, sequenced in a study of control samples from healthy donors and cancer patients. TCRdb keeps only in-frame clones here, not all; method: immunoSEQ multiplex PCR. This table has 90,000 or so clones, around four fifths appearing once. What was sequenced was blood. Receptors were obtained from a man aged 30-40 years in good health.

The CDR3 region has the DNA TGTGCCAGCAGCTTAACGGGGGGATACTACGAGCAGTACTTC. Translating it yields CASSLTGGYYEQYF. The chain couples TRBV11-2 to TRBJ2-7, with 7 positions matching TRBD2. V gave up 2 bases and J gave up 3 bases; unmatched junction bases: 4. The CDR3 runs to 14 residues. Germline V lookup: CDR1 SGHAT, CDR2 FQNNGV. Based on the CDR3 plus reference TRBV11-2 and TRBJ2-7, the full variable domain is EAGVAQSPRYKIIEKRQSVAFWCNPISGHATLYWYQQILGQGPKLLIQFQNNGVVDDSQLPKDRFSAERLKGVDSTLKIQPAKLEDSAVYLCASSLTGGYYEQYFGPGTRLTVT.

In DNA form, the CDR3 reads TGTGCCAGCGAGGACGGGGGGGGAAATGAGCAGTTCTTC. Its translation: CASEDGGGNEQFF. This chain links TRBV6-5 with TRBJ2-1; the match to TRBD2 covers 8 bases. CDR3 length: 13 residues. V shed 8 bases, J shed 7 bases, and the junction held 7 bases outside the gene matches. The germline CDR1 and CDR2 sequences are MNHEY and SVGAGI.

V gene TRBV29-1 combines with J gene TRBJ2-2; 10 nucleotides match TRBD1. J was trimmed by 7 bases and V by 7 bases; bases with no gene match: 6. CDR1 is SQVTM, CDR2 ANQGSEA, per germline. CDR3 length equals 13 residues. CDR3 sequence (DNA): TGCAGCGGAACGGACAGGGGGTACGGGGAGCTGTTTTTT. Amino acids: CSGTDRGYGELFF.

As to this clone: Other DNA sequences in the same sample also yield this CDR3. The chain combines TRBV6-5 with TRBJ2-2; unclear D gene. The CDR3 has 12 residues. Germline CDR1 is MNHEY and CDR2 is SVGAGI. V was trimmed by 5 bases and J by 4 bases, leaving 5 bases between them. CDR3 DNA: TGTGCCAGCAGTCGGACCACCGGGGAGCTGTTTTTT. Translation: CASSRTTGELFF.

V and J are TRBV28 and TRBJ2-5; TRBD2 matches at 12 bases. The CDR3 covers 15 residues. Germline values: CDR1 MDHEN, CDR2 SYDVKM. V lost 6 bases and J lost 0; bases outside the gene matches: 2. The CDR3 DNA reads TGTGCCAGCAGCCGACTAGCGGGGGACCAAGAGACCCAGTACTTC. It is translated as CASSRLAGDQETQYF.

The genes are TRBV5-1 and TRBJ1-1, with D perhaps TRBD1 (6 bases). Trimming stripped 5 bases from V and 5 bases from J, with 13 bases between. The CDR3 is made up of 13 amino acids. Germline CDR1 and CDR2: SGHRS and YFSETQ. The CDR3, as DNA: TGCGCCAGCAGTCAAGCAGGGGTTACTGAAGCTTTCTTT. It yields the protein CASSQAGVTEAFF.

The genes are TRBV7-9 and TRBJ2-1; 7 nucleotides agree with TRBD1. Germline V gives CDR1 SEHNR, CDR2 FQNEAQ (reference sequence). V shed 5 bases, J shed 4 bases, and the junction held 14 bases outside the gene matches. The CDR3 runs to 17 residues. CDR3 sequence: CASSPSEQGLGYNEQFF. The CDR3 DNA is TGTGCCAGCAGCCCCTCCGAACAGGGGCTCGGGTACAATGAGCAGTTCTTC. The variable domain in full, with the rest retrieved from reference TRBV7-9 and TRBJ2-1, is DTGVSQNPRHKITKRGQNVTFRCDPISEHNRLYWYRQTLGQGPEFLTYFQNEAQLEKSRLLSDRFSAERPKGSFSTLEIQRTEQGDSAMYLCASSPSEQGLGYNEQFFGPGTRLTVL.

This chain joins TRBV5-1 and TRBJ1-1; TRBD1 aligns across 10 bases. Looked up from germline, CDR1 is SGHRS and CDR2 is YFSETQ. The CDR3 length is 14 residues. With V trimmed by 5 bases and J by 5 bases, 6 bases remained unmatched. The CDR3 DNA follows: TGCGCCAGCAGGCCGACAGGGGGCTTAACTGAAGCTTTCTTT. Protein sequence: CASRPTGGLTEAFF.

The rearrangement joins TRBV5-1 to TRBJ2-1; 9 bases are shared with TRBD1. V shed 3 bases, J shed 5 bases, and the junction held 3 bases outside the gene matches. CDR1 is SGHRS and CDR2 is YFSETQ in the germline V gene. The CDR3 sequence is 14 residues long. CDR3 region: CASSWDRVHNEQFF. In DNA form, the CDR3 reads TGCGCCAGCAGCTGGGACAGGGTCCACAATGAGCAGTTCTTC. Full variable domain (outside the CDR3, taken from reference TRBV5-1 and TRBJ2-1): KAGVTQTPRYLIKTRGQQVTLSCSPISGHRSVSWYQQTPGQGLQFLFEYFSETQRNKGNFPGRFSGRQFSNSRSEMNVSTLELGDSALYLCASSWDRVHNEQFFGPGTRLTVL.

There are a few counts of this clone. The V gene is TRBV5-6, the J gene TRBJ1-2; 10 nucleotides agree with TRBD1. The CDR3 has 15 amino acids. CDR1 and CDR2 from the germline V gene are SGHDT and YYEEEE. V lost 4 bases, J lost 8 bases, and 11 bases stayed unmatched. The CDR3 DNA sequence: TGTGCCAGCAGCCCAGAGGGACAGGGGAAAAGAGGCTACACCTTC. Protein product: CASSPEGQGKRGYTF.

The CDR3 is CASSLSRSSYNEQFF. Here the CDR3 DNA reads TGTGCCAGCAGCTTATCACGTAGCTCCTACAATGAGCAGTTCTTC. The V call is TRBV7-6, the J call TRBJ2-1; D gene unclear. Trimming cost V 2 bases and J 0 bases, with 8 bases left between them. This CDR3 is built from 15 residues. CDR1 is SGHVS, CDR2 FNYEAQ, per germline.

The gene calls are TRBV6-1 and TRBJ2-7, with D unresolved. This CDR3 is built from 14 residues. Germline assignment: CDR1 MNHNS and CDR2 SASEGT. V lost 3 bases and J 0 bases, leaving 9 bases between the germline ends. The CDR3 loop is CASSENLASYEQYF. In DNA form, the CDR3 reads TGTGCCAGCAGTGAGAACCTTGCCTCCTACGAGCAGTACTTC.

The rearrangement links TRBV28 to TRBJ1-4, with a tentative D call TRBD1 (5 bases). In germline, CDR1 is MDHEN, CDR2 SYDVKM. Trimming took 6 bases from V and 7 from J, leaving 18 bases between them. The CDR3 is 15 residues long. The CDR3 DNA reads as TGTGCCAGCAGGACCGGAGGGGCCGGTGGTGAAAAACTGTTTTTT. It is translated as CASRTGGAGGEKLFF.

With respect to this clone: The same CDR3 arises from other DNA sequences in this sample as well. The CDR3 spells CASSLDAYEQYF. The CDR3 DNA follows: TGCGCCAGCAGCCTTGATGCCTACGAGCAGTACTTC. This chain connects TRBV5-1 to TRBJ2-7; no firm D call. V was clipped by 4 bases and J by 2 bases, with 7 bases between them. The CDR3 consists of 12 residues. Germline CDR1 and CDR2: SGHRS and YFSETQ.

The genes are TRBV7-2 and TRBJ2-7; D not resolved. Trimming took off 1 base at V and 2 bases at J, with 9 bases between the two ends. CDR1 is SGHTA and CDR2 is FQGNSA in the germline V gene. The CDR3 runs 14 residues. CDR3 nucleotide sequence: TGTGCCAGCAGCTTAGGGGGAAGGGCCTACGAGCAGTACTTC. As protein: CASSLGGRAYEQYF.

This clone has just a few counts. This chain joins TRBV7-9 and TRBJ1-5; tentative D call: TRBD1 (6 bases). Trimming removed 1 base at V and 11 bases at J, with 9 bases between. Looked up from germline, CDR1 is SEHNR and CDR2 is FQNEAQ (reference sequence). The CDR3 consists of 12 residues. The CDR3 DNA reads as TGTGCCAGCAGCTTAGAGGGGGGGACCCAGCATTTT. This translates into CASSLEGGTQHF.